This T cell receptor (beta chain) was obtained from a study of OX40 agonist ivuxolimab in advanced cancers. The data were produced by immunoSEQ multiplex PCR, yet TCRdb's version contains in-frame clones alone and is incomplete. This repertoire shows 37,000 or so clones, around 83% found once; its top ten account for 2.4%. The receptor was derived from an adult with an advanced solid tumor such as melanoma, head and neck, liver or kidney cancer. The sequences come from CD4+ or CD8+ T cells sorted from blood, collected in a trial of the OX40 agonist ivuxolimab.

The CDR3 bases are TGTGCCAGTAGTATTCGGAGGGGGCTCTTCGCTGAAGCTTTCTTT. Amino acid sequence: CASSIRRGLFAEAFF. V is TRBV19 and J is TRBJ1-1, with 7 bases matching TRBD1. Germline lookup yields CDR1 LNHDA and CDR2 SQIVND (reference sequence). The CDR3 has 15 residues. After removal of 3 bases from V and 6 bases from J, the junction contained 10 bases not matched to a gene.